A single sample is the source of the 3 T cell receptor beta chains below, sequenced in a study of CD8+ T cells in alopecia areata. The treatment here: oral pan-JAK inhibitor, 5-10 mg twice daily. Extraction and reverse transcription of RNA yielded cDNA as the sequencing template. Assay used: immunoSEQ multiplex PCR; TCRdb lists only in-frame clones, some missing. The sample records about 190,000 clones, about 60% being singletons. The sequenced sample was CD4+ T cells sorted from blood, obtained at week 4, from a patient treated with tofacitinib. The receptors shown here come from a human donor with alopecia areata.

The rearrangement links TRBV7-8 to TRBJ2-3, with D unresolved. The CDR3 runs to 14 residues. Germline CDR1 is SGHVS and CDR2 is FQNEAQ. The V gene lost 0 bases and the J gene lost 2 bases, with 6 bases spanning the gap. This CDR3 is CASSLATNTDTQYF. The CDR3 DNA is TGTGCCAGCAGCTTAGCAACGAACACAGATACGCAGTATTTT.

As DNA, the CDR3 is TGTGCCTGGAGCAGACAGGGGAACGGCAATCAGCCCCAGCATTTT. This codes for CAWSRQGNGNQPQHF. The chain joins TRBV30 to TRBJ1-5; 8 bases align to TRBD1. Germline assignment: CDR1 GTSNPN and CDR2 SVGIG (reference sequence). The junction had 6 bases not matched to a gene; V was cut back by 3 bases and J by 2 bases. This CDR3 contains 15 residues.

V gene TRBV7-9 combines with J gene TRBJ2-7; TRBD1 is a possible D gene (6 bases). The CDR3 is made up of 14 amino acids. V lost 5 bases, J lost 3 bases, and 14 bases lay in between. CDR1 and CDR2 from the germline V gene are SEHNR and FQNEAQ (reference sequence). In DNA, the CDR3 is TGTGCCAGCAGCCCCAGGGGCCGGCGCTACGAGCAGTACTTC. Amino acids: CASSPRGRRYEQYF.